The T cell receptor (beta chain) described here comes from a study of graft-versus-host responses after intestinal transplantation. This clone was observed a single time. Its antigen is not identified. This CDR3 comprises 13 residues. Trimming pared 2 bases from V and 1 base from J, leaving 5 bases between. Germline V gives CDR1 KGHSY, CDR2 FQNENV. Clones were read by immunoSEQ multiplex PCR, and TCRdb kept only the in-frame ones, dropping some. The sample lists around 100,000 clones; 85% to 95% were seen once. The clonotype originates from a human donor who was the organ donor for an intestinal transplant. The V call is TRBV16, the J call TRBJ1-2; no clear D. The sample consisted of unstimulated CD8+ T cells sorted from spleen or lymph node cells, taken before transplant. This CDR3 reads CASSQGGNYGYTF. CDR3 in DNA: TGTGCCAGCAGCCAAGGCGGTAACTATGGCTACACCTTC.